This is a list of T cell receptor beta chains from one sample in a study of technical replicates of blood from several donors. Libraries were prepared by immunoSEQ multiplex PCR; TCRdb keeps only in-frame clonotypes and omits some of them. The data hold 12,000 or so clones, with almost 80% observed a single time. Sequenced: PBMCs. The source of these receptors is a human donor in good health. Both conserved end residues are part of each CDR3. The order of the fields is D gene, clone size, V gene, J gene, CDR3 DNA, CDR3 protein. A D gene is named only where the DNA matches it firmly. Clone size, where shown, is once, few, many, or a class for clones that have expanded.

d_call: TRBD2; clone_size: NA; v_call: TRBV30; j_call: TRBJ2-7; cdr3_nt: TGTGCCTGGAGTAGGGGAGCGGGAACCTACGAGCAGTACTTC; cdr3_aa: CAWSRGAGTYEQYF
d_call: TRBD1; clone_size: NA; v_call: TRBV5-1; j_call: TRBJ2-3; cdr3_nt: TGCGCCAGCAGCTCCAAGGGACAGGGGGGACTAGCCACCAAATACACAGATACGCAGTATTTT; cdr3_aa: CASSSKGQGGLATKYTDTQYF
d_call: TRBD1; clone_size: NA; v_call: TRBV29-1; j_call: TRBJ1-3; cdr3_nt: TGCAGCGGGTTGGGACAGGGCGAAGGAAACACCATATATTTT; cdr3_aa: CSGLGQGEGNTIYF
d_call: TRBD1; clone_size: NA; v_call: TRBV29-1; j_call: TRBJ1-3; cdr3_nt: TGCAGCGTTGAATCGACAGGGACGGTCTCTGGAAACACCATATATTTT; cdr3_aa: CSVESTGTVSGNTIYF
d_call: NA; clone_size: NA; v_call: TRBV6-4; j_call: TRBJ2-3; cdr3_nt: TGTGCCAGCAGTGGAGCTAGCGGCACAGATACGCAGTATTTT; cdr3_aa: CASSGASGTDTQYF
d_call: NA; clone_size: once; v_call: TRBV23-1; j_call: TRBJ1-3; cdr3_nt: TGCGCCAGCAATCCACACTCTGGAAACACCATATATTTT; cdr3_aa: CASNPHSGNTIYF
d_call: TRBD1; clone_size: NA; v_call: TRBV29-1; j_call: TRBJ2-7; cdr3_nt: TGCAGCGCTATGACAGGGGGCTGGGGCGAGCAGTACTTC; cdr3_aa: CSAMTGGWGEQYF
d_call: NA; clone_size: once; v_call: TRBV19; j_call: TRBJ1-3; cdr3_nt: TGTGCCAGTAGTGACAGGCCCAACTCTGGAAACACCATATATTTT; cdr3_aa: CASSDRPNSGNTIYF
d_call: NA; clone_size: NA; v_call: TRBV5-1; j_call: TRBJ1-1; cdr3_nt: TGCGCCAGCAATTCTGTGACTCGGAACACTGAAGCTTTCTTT; cdr3_aa: CASNSVTRNTEAFF
d_call: TRBD2; clone_size: NA; v_call: TRBV28; j_call: TRBJ2-7; cdr3_nt: TGTGCCAGCAGTTTCTGGGGGACTAGCGGCTACGAGCAGTACTTC; cdr3_aa: CASSFWGTSGYEQYF
d_call: NA; clone_size: NA; v_call: TRBV11-2; j_call: TRBJ1-1; cdr3_nt: TGTGCCAGCAGCTTAGCCGGTAACACTGAAGCTTTCTTT; cdr3_aa: CASSLAGNTEAFF
d_call: TRBD1; clone_size: NA; v_call: TRBV30; j_call: TRBJ1-2; cdr3_nt: TGTGCCTGGGAGGGACAGGGGCCAGATGGCTACACCTTC; cdr3_aa: CAWEGQGPDGYTF
d_call: NA; clone_size: few; v_call: TRBV28; j_call: TRBJ2-4; cdr3_nt: TGTGCCAGCAGTTCCGCACTCGAGGGTAGGAACATTCAGTACTTC; cdr3_aa: CASSSALEGRNIQYF
d_call: TRBD2; clone_size: NA; v_call: TRBV7-6; j_call: TRBJ2-2; cdr3_nt: TGTGCCAGCAGCTTAGGGGGGGGATACGCGAACACCGGGGAGCTGTTTTTT; cdr3_aa: CASSLGGGYANTGELFF
d_call: TRBD1; clone_size: NA; v_call: TRBV18; j_call: TRBJ2-6; cdr3_nt: TGTGCCAGCTCACCACGGACAGGGGGCGGTGGGGCCAACGTCCTGACTTTC; cdr3_aa: CASSPRTGGGGANVLTF
d_call: TRBD1; clone_size: NA; v_call: TRBV28; j_call: TRBJ1-5; cdr3_nt: TGTGCCAGCAGCGAACCCCAGGGGGTGTACAATCAGCCCCAGCATTTT; cdr3_aa: CASSEPQGVYNQPQHF
d_call: TRBD1; clone_size: few; v_call: TRBV5-1; j_call: TRBJ2-1; cdr3_nt: TGCGCCAGCAGCGGCACAGGGGGAAGCTCCTACAATGAGCAGTTCTTC; cdr3_aa: CASSGTGGSSYNEQFF
d_call: NA; clone_size: NA; v_call: TRBV27; j_call: TRBJ2-7; cdr3_nt: TGTGCCAGCAGTCTCAAGTCTAGGCACGAGCAGTACTTC; cdr3_aa: CASSLKSRHEQYF
d_call: NA; clone_size: NA; v_call: TRBV5-6; j_call: TRBJ2-5; cdr3_nt: TGTGCCAGCAGCTCGATGGAGGGCACGAAAGAGACCCAGTACTTC; cdr3_aa: CASSSMEGTKETQYF
d_call: TRBD2; clone_size: NA; v_call: TRBV2; j_call: TRBJ2-7; cdr3_nt: TGTGCCAGCAGTGAAGTTATGCTAGCGGGAACCAGCTCCTACGAGCAGTACTTC; cdr3_aa: CASSEVMLAGTSSYEQYF